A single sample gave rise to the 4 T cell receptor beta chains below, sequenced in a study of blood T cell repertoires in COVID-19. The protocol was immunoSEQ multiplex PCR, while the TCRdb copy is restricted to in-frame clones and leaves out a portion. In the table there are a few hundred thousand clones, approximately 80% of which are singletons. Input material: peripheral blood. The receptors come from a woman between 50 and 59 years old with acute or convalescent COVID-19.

Here the CDR3 reads CASSSEVTEAFF. Here the CDR3 DNA reads TGTGCCAGCAGTTCGGAGGTCACTGAAGCTTTCTTT. The chain uses TRBV6-2 or TRBV6-3 and TRBJ1-1; no clear D. The CDR3 contains 12 residues. V shed 4 bases and J shed 4 bases, with 7 bases lying between them. Per the germline V gene, CDR1 is MNHEY and CDR2 is SVGEGT.

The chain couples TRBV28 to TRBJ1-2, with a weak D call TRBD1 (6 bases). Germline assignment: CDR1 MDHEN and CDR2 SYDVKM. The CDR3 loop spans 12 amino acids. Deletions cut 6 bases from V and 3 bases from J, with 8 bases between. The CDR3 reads CASSDRHYGYTF. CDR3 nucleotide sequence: TGTGCCAGCAGCGACAGGCACTATGGCTACACCTTC.

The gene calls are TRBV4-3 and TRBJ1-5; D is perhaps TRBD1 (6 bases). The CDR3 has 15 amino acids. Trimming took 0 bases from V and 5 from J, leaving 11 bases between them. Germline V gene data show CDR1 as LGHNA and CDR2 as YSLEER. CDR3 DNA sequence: TGCGCCAGCAGCCAAGATCGGCAGGGGCATCAGCCCCAGCATTTT. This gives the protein CASSQDRQGHQPQHF.

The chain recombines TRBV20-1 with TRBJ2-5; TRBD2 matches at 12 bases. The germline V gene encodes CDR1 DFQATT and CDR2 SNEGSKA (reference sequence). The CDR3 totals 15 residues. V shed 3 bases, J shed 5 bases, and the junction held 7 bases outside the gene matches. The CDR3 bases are TGCAGTGCTAGTGACCTAGCGGGGGGGCACGAGACCCAGTACTTC. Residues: CSASDLAGGHETQYF.